This TCR beta chain was retrieved from a study of T-cell memory formation after mild COVID-19. Study background: TCR clustering was largely donor specific.

CDR1 is WNHNN and CDR2 is SYGVQD in the germline V gene (reference sequence). V lost 4 bases to trimming and J lost 3 bases; unmatched junction nucleotides: 5. The CDR3 runs to 16 residues. MiXCR, run by TCRdb on the 5' RACE reads, gives a single entry per CDR3 protein. The sample contains some 320,000 distinct CDR3 sequences, roughly an eighth of which appear only once. Findings and limits, study-wide: Most CD4+ clones that shrank were in CM and EM, while CD8+ ones turned up in EMRA.

As for this clonotype: The antigen is not known.

This chain links TRBV10-1 with TRBJ2-1, with TRBD2 matching 11 bases. This receptor was taken from a man between 18 and 35 years old who had mild COVID-19 (a few samples of this study predate the infection). Cell type and time point are not known. The sequenced sample was PBMCs or a T cell subset sorted from them (not recorded which). The CDR3 here is CASSGGGTSGYNEQFF. In DNA, the CDR3 is TGCGCCAGCAGTGGGGGGGGGACTAGCGGCTACAATGAGCAGTTCTTC.